The source of this T cell receptor (beta chain) is a study of cytomegalovirus exposure and HLA in healthy donors. Study-wide results and limits: TRBV6-2, TRBV6-3 and some other V segments were excluded as indistinguishable. CMV serostatus was the only recorded immune exposure for donors. Later analysis associated a missense DCLRE1C variant with TCR beta V- and J-gene trimming.

Germline lookup yields CDR1 MGHRA and CDR2 YSYEKL. The ends lost 1 base at V and 7 bases at J; junction bases unmatched: 10. CDR3 size: 16 residues. A multiplex PCR was run with 60 Vbeta primers and 13 Jbeta primers. TCRdb keeps only in-frame clones here, not all; method: immunoSEQ multiplex PCR. The table records 160,000 or so clones, 65% to 90% of them present only once. On this clone: Its antigen is currently unknown.

The chain has TRBV4-1 and TRBJ2-1; 7 positions match TRBD2. The TCR originated in a man in his forties or fifties in good health and CMV-seropositive. Sample: PBMCs. The CDR3 region is CASSQVGGGLKNEQFF. DNA for the CDR3: TGCGCCAGCAGCCAAGTGGGGGGAGGGTTGAAGAATGAGCAGTTCTTC.